This section outlines one T cell receptor (beta chain) sequence together with its context. Its antigen remains unknown. The CDR3 runs 14 residues. The J segment lost 3 bases and the V segment lost 4 bases, leaving 5 bases of the junction unmatched. The germline CDR1 and CDR2 sequences are SEHNR and FQNEAQ (reference sequence). These data come from a study of brain metastases from non-small cell lung cancer. Findings of the study overall: Compared with their matched primary tumors, 60% to 80% of brain metastases showed expanded T-cell clones. Fewer infiltrating T cells were found in brain metastases than primaries. Metastases had sparse T cells but largely shared repertoires with primaries.

Here immunoSEQ multiplex PCR was the method, and the copy in TCRdb shows in-frame clones only, minus some. The top ten clones hold roughly 4% of a sample with around 8,000 clones, around four fifths of them seen once. Sequencing was done on a sample of primary lung tumor tissue. This receptor was taken from a donor over 35 with non-small cell lung cancer. V gene TRBV7-9 combines with J gene TRBJ2-7, with TRBD2 identical over 8 bases. The CDR3 coding sequence is TGTGCCAGCAGCTCAGCGGGGGTCCTCTACGAGCAGTACTTC. Translated: CASSSAGVLYEQYF.